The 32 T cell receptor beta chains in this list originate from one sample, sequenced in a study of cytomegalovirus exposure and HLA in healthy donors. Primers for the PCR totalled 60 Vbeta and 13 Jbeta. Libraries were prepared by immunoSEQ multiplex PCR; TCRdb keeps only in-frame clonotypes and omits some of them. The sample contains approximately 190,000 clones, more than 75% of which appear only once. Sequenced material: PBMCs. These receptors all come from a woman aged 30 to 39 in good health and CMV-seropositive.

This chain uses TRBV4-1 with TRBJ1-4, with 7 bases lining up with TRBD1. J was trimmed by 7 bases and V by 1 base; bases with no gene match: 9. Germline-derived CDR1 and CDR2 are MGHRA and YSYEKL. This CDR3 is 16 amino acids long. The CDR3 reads CASSQVPSTGSEKLFF. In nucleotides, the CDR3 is TGCGCCAGCAGCCAAGTCCCTTCGACAGGGAGTGAAAAACTGTTTTTT.

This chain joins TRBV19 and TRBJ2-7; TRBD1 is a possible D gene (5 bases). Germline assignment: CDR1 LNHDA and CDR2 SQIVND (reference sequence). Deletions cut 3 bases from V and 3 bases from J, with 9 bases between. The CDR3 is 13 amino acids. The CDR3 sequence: CASSIDRLYEQYF. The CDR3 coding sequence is TGTGCCAGTAGTATCGACAGACTCTACGAGCAGTACTTC.

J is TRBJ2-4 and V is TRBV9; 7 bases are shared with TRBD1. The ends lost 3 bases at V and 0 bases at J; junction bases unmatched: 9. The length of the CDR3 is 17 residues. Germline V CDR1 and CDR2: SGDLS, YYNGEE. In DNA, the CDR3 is TGTGCCAGCAGCGCGACAGGGTCGGAATTAGCCAAAAACATTCAGTACTTC. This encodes CASSATGSELAKNIQYF.

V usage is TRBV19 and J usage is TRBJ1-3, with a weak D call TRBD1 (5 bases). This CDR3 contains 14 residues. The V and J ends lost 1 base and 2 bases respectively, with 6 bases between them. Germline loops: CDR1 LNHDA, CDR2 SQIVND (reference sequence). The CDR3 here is CASSIVGAGNTIYF. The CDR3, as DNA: TGTGCCAGTAGTATAGTAGGGGCTGGAAACACCATATATTTT.

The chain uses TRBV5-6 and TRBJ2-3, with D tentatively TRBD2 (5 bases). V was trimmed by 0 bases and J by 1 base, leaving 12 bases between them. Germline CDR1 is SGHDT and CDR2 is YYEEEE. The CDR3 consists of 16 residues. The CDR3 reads CASSLEVLVGTDTQYF. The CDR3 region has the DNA TGTGCCAGCAGCTTGGAGGTACTAGTCGGCACAGATACGCAGTATTTT.

CDR3 loop: CASSTRGGGEKLFF. The CDR3 bases are TGTGCCAGCAGCACCCGGGGGGGTGGTGAAAAACTGTTTTTT. This sequence joins TRBV21-1 and TRBJ1-4. TRBV21-1 is designated a pseudogene. This CDR3 is built from 14 residues.

The CDR3 here is CARTLLTGGWETQYF. The CDR3 bases are TGTGCCAGAACCCTTCTCACAGGGGGCTGGGAGACCCAGTACTTC. This chain connects TRBV7-5 to TRBJ2-5; no check of the table's D call, TRBD1, against the DNA was made. TRBV7-5 is a pseudogene. The CDR3 totals 15 residues.

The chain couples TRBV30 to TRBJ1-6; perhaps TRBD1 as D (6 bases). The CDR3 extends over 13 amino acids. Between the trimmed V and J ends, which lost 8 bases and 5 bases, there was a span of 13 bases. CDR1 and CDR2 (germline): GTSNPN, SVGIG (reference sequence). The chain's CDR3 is CAEGEINNSPLHF. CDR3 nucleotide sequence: TGTGCCGAGGGGGAAATTAATAATTCACCCCTCCACTTT.

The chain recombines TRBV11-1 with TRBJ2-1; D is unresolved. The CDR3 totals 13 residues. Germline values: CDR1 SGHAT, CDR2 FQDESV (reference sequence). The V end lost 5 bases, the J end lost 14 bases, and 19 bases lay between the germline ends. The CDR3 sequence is CASSPQTLSSEFF. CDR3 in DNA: TGTGCCAGCAGCCCACAGACGTTAAGTTCCGAGTTCTTC.

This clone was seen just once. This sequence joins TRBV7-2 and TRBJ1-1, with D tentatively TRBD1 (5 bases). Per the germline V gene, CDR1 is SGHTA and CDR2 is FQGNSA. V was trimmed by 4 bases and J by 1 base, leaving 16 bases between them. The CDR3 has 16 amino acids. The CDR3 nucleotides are TGTGCCAGCAGCTCCGTGAGGGGCGGGGCGAACACTGAAGCTTTCTTT. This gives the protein CASSSVRGGANTEAFF.

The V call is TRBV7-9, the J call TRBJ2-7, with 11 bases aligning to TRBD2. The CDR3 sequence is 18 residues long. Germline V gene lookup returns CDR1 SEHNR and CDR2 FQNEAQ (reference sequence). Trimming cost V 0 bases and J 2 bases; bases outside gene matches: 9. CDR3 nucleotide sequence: TGTGCCAGCAGCTTAGCTGGCGGGGTAGCGGGAGGGACCTACGAGCAGTACTTC. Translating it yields CASSLAGGVAGGTYEQYF.

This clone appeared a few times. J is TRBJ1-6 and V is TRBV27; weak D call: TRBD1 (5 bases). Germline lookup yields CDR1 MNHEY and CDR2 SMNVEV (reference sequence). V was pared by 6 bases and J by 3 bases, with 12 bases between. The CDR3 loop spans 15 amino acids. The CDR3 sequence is CASRQERGYNSPLHF. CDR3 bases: TGTGCCAGCAGGCAGGAAAGGGGCTATAATTCACCCCTCCACTTT.

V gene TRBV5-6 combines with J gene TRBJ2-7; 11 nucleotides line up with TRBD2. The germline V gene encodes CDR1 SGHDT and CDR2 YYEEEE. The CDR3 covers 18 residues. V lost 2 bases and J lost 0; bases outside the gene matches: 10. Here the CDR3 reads CASSFRTGTSGSSYEQYF. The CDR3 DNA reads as TGTGCCAGCAGCTTCCGGACAGGAACTAGCGGGAGCTCCTACGAGCAGTACTTC.

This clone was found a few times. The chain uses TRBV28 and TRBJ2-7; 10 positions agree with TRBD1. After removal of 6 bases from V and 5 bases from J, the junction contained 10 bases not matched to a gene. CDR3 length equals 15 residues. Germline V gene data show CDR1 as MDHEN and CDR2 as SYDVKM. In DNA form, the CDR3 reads TGTGCCAGCAGCGTTTCCGGGACAGGGGAGAACGAGCAGTACTTC. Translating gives CASSVSGTGENEQYF. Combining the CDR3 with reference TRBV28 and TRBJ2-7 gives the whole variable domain DVKVTQSSRYLVKRTGEKVFLECVQDMDHENMFWYRQDPGLGLRLIYFSYDVKMKEKGDIPEGYSVSREKKERFSLILESASTNQTSMYLCASSVSGTGENEQYFGPGTRLTVT.

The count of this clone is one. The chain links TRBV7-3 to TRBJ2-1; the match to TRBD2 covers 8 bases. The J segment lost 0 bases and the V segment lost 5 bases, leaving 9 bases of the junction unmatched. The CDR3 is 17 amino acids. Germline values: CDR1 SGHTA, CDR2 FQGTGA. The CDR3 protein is CASSPSTSGYSYNEQFF. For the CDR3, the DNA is TGTGCCAGCAGCCCGAGCACTAGCGGCTACTCCTACAATGAGCAGTTCTTC.

The CDR3 here is CAWTSGRLPAPAFF. CDR3 bases: TGTGCCTGGACCTCCGGGAGACTCCCCGCCCCGGCTTTCTTT. The genes are TRBV30 and TRBJ1-1; D is undetermined. The CDR3 covers 14 residues. Trimming took off 4 bases at V and 11 bases at J, with 23 bases between the two ends. CDR1 and CDR2 from the germline V gene are GTSNPN and SVGIG (reference sequence).

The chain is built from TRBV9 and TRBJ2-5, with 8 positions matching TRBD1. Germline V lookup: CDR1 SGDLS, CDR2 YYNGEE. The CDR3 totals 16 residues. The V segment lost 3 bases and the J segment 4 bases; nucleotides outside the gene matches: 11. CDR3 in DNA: TGTGCCAGCAGCGGAGACAGGGGACCTCCGGTAGAGACCCAGTACTTC. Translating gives CASSGDRGPPVETQYF.

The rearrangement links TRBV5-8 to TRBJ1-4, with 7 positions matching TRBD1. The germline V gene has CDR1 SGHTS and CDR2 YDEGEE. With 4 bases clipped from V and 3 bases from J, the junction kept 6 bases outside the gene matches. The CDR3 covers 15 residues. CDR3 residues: CASSPNRGANEKLFF. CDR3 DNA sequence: TGTGCCAGCAGCCCTAACAGGGGTGCTAATGAAAAACTGTTTTTT.

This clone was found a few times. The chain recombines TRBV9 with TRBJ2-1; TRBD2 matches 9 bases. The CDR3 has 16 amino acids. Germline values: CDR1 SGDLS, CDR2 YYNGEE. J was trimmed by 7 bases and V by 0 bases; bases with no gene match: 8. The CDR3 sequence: CASSVAVLAGFNEQFF. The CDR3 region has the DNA TGTGCCAGCAGCGTAGCTGTTCTAGCGGGGTTTAATGAGCAGTTCTTC.

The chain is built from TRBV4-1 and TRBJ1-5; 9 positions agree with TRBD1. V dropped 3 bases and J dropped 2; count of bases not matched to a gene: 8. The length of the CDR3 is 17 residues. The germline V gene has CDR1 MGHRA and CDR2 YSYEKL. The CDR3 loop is CASSQVGTGKRNQPQHF. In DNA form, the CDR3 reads TGCGCCAGCAGCCAGGTTGGGACAGGGAAGCGCAATCAGCCCCAGCATTTT.

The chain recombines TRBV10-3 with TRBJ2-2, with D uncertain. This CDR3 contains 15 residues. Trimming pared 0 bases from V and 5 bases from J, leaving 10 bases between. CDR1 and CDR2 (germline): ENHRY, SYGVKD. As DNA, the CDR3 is TGTGCCATCAGTGAGTCGATGATGGAGACCGGGGAGCTGTTTTTT. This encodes CAISESMMETGELFF.

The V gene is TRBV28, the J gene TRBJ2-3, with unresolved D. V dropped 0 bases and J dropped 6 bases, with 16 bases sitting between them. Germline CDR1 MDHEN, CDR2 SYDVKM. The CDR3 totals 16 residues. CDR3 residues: CASSLWPTQTSDTQYF. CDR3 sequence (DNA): TGTGCCAGCAGTTTATGGCCCACTCAAACCTCGGATACGCAGTATTTT.

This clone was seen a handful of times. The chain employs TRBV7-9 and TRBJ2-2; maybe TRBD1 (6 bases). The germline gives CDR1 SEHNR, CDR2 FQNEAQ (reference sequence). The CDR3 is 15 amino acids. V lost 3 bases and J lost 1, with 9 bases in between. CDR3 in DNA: TGTGCCAGCAGCTTCTCGGGACAGAACACCGGGGAGCTGTTTTTT. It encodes CASSFSGQNTGELFF.

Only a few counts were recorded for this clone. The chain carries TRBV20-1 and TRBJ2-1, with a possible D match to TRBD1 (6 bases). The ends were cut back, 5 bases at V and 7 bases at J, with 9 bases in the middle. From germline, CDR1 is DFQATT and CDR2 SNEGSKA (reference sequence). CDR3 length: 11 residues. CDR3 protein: CSALQGNEQFF. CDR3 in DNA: TGCAGTGCTCTCCAGGGGAATGAGCAGTTCTTC.

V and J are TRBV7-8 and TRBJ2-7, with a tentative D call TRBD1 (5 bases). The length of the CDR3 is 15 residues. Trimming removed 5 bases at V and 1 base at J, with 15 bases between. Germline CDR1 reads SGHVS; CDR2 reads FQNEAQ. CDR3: CASSQPVTVSYEQYF. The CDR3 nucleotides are TGTGCCAGCAGCCAACCCGTGACAGTGTCCTACGAGCAGTACTTC.

The CDR3 sequence is CASSLGQVGPQHF. In DNA form, the CDR3 reads TGTGCCAGCAGCCTGGGACAGGTGGGGCCCCAGCATTTT. The rearrangement uses TRBV9 and TRBJ1-5; TRBD1 matches 8 bases. After removal of 4 bases from V and 9 bases from J, the junction contained 6 bases not matched to a gene. The CDR3 is 13 residues long. Per the germline V gene, CDR1 is SGDLS and CDR2 is YYNGEE.

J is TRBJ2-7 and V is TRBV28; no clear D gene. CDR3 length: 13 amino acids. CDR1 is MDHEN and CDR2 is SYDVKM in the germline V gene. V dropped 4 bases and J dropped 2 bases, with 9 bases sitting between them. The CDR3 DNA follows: TGTGCCAGCAGTTCCGACAATACCTACGAGCAGTACTTC. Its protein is CASSSDNTYEQYF. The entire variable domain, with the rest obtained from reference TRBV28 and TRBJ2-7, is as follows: DVKVTQSSRYLVKRTGEKVFLECVQDMDHENMFWYRQDPGLGLRLIYFSYDVKMKEKGDIPEGYSVSREKKERFSLILESASTNQTSMYLCASSSDNTYEQYFGPGTRLTVT.

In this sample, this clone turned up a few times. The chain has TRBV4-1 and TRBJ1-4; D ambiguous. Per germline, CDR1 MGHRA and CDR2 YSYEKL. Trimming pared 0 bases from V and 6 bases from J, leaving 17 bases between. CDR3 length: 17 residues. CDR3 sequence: CASSQDRRGQKYEKLFF. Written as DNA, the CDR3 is TGCGCCAGCAGCCAAGATAGGCGGGGTCAGAAATATGAAAAACTGTTTTTT.

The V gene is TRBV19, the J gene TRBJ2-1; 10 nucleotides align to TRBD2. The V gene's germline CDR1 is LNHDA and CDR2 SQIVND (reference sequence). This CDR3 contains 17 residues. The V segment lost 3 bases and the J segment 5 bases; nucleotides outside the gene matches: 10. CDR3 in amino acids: CASSIYPSGSSNNEQFF. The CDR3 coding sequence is TGTGCCAGTAGTATTTATCCTAGCGGGAGTTCGAACAATGAGCAGTTCTTC.

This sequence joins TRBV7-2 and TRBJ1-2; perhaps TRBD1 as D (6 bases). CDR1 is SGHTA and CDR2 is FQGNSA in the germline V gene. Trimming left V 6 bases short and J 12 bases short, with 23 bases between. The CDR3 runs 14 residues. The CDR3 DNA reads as TGTGCCAGCAGACTCCGGGGGGCTCGGGAGTTCCACACCTTC. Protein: CASRLRGAREFHTF.

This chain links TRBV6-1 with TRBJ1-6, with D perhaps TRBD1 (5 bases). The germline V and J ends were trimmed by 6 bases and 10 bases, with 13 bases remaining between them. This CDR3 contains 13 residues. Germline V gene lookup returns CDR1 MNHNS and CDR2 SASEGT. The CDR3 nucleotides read TGTGCCAGCAGGGGGCGTTTCAGCTCACCCCTCCACTTT. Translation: CASRGRFSSPLHF.

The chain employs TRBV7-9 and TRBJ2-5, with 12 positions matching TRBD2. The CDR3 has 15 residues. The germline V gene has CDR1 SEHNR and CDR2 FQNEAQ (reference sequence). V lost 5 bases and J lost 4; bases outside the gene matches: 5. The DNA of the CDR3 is TGTGCCAGCAGCCGGACTAGCGGGGATTTAGAGACCCAGTACTTC. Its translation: CASSRTSGDLETQYF.